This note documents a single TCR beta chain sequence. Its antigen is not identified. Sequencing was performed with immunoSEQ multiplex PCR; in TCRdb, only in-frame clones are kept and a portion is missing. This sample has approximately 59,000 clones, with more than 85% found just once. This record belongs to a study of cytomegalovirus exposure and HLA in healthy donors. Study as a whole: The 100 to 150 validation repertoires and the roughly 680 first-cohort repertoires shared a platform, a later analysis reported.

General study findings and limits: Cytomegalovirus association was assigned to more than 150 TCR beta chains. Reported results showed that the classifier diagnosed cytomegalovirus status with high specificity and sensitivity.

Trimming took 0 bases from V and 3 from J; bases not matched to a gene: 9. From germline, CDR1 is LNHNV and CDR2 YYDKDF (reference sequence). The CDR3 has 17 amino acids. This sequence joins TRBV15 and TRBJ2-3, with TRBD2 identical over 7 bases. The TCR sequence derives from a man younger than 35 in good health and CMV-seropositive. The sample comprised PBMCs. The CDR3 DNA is TGTGCCACCAGCAGAGATCGACTAGCTATGATGACAGATACGCAGTATTTT. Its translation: CATSRDRLAMMTDTQYF.